These T cell receptor beta chains were read from a single sample in a study of CD8+CD57+ T cells in acquired aplastic anemia. MiXCR was run by TCRdb on the reads, yielding one entry per CDR3 protein. Among 33,000 or so distinct CDR3 sequences listed, 65% to 80% were seen once. The specimen sequenced was sorted CD4+, CD8+, or CD8+CD57+ T cells (not recorded which) from PBMCs. These receptors came from a human donor in good health, serving as a control. Each CDR3 is given with its conserved first and last residue. A D gene is named only where the DNA matches it firmly. The size entry is marked missing in some rows and otherwise reads once, few, many or a size class.

D gene,V gene,clone size,J gene,CDR3 protein,CDR3 DNA
.,TRBV2,.,TRBJ1-6,CASSGDGVHNSPLHF,TGTGCCAGCAGTGGCGATGGGGTGCATAATTCACCCCTCCACTTT
.,TRBV7-8,.,TRBJ1-2,CASSLGQNYGYTF,TGTGCCAGCAGCTTAGGACAAAACTATGGCTACACCTTC
.,TRBV10-2,.,TRBJ1-3,CASDGDGNTIYF,TGCGCCAGCGACGGGGACGGAAACACCATATATTTT
.,TRBV10-2,.,TRBJ1-2,CASSVGVGYGYTF,TGCGCCAGCAGTGTTGGGGTTGGCTATGGCTACACCTTC
.,TRBV7-2,once,TRBJ2-7,CASSLTRSEQYF,TGTGCCAGCAGCTTGACACGGAGCGAGCAGTACTTC
TRBD2,TRBV2,.,TRBJ2-2,CASRVERGDTGELFF,TGTGCCAGCAGGGTGGAGCGGGGGGACACCGGGGAGCTGTTTTTT
.,TRBV7-9,.,TRBJ1-1,CASSEQGRTEAFF,TGTGCCAGCAGCGAGCAGGGGAGGACTGAAGCTTTCTTT
.,TRBV20-1,.,TRBJ1-2,CSAPRGGEYGYTF,TGCAGTGCTCCTCGGGGGGGAGAATATGGCTACACCTTC
TRBD1,TRBV7-3,.,TRBJ2-1,CASSPGGNEQFF,TGTGCCAGCAGCCCAGGGGGCAATGAGCAGTTCTTC
TRBD2,TRBV10-3,.,TRBJ2-3,CAIRERGGITDTQYF,TGTGCCATCAGGGAGCGGGGGGGAATCACAGATACGCAGTATTTT
.,TRBV19,.,TRBJ1-5,CASSMANSNQPQHF,TGTGCCAGTAGTATGGCTAATAGCAATCAGCCCCAGCATTTT
.,TRBV19,.,TRBJ1-6,CASREGYSPLHF,TGTGCCAGTAGAGAGGGGTACTCACCCCTCCACTTT
TRBD2,TRBV7-2,.,TRBJ2-5,CASSLGERETETQYF,TGTGCCAGCAGCTTAGGGGAGCGGGAAACGGAGACCCAGTACTTC
.,TRBV2,.,TRBJ1-5,CASSWGGSNQPQHF,TGTGCCAGCAGTTGGGGGGGAAGCAATCAGCCCCAGCATTTT
TRBD1,TRBV24-1,.,TRBJ1-6,CATSMWYRGLLDSPLHF,TGTGCCACCAGTATGTGGTACAGGGGGCTATTGGATTCACCCCTCCACTTT
.,TRBV19,.,TRBJ1-1,CASSRGTYVNTEAFF,TGTGCCAGTAGCCGCGGGACATACGTGAACACTGAAGCTTTCTTT
.,TRBV25-1,.,TRBJ2-7,CASSQTGSYEQYF,TGCGCCAGCAGCCAAACAGGGTCCTACGAGCAGTACTTC
TRBD2,TRBV12-3/TRBV12-4,.,TRBJ2-7,CASRWTSGGGTAEYF,TGTGCCAGCAGATGGACTAGCGGGGGAGGGACAGCGGAGTACTTC
TRBD1,TRBV10-2,.,TRBJ2-7,CASTSGTGPADEQYF,TGCGCCAGCACCTCCGGGACAGGCCCAGCAGACGAGCAGTACTTC
TRBD2,TRBV25-1,.,TRBJ2-2,CASSASSGGANTGELFF,TGTGCCAGCAGTGCATCTAGCGGGGGAGCGAACACCGGGGAGCTGTTTTTT
TRBD1,TRBV12-3/TRBV12-4,few,TRBJ2-5,CASSLDRQGAGETQYF,TGTGCCAGCAGTTTAGACCGGCAGGGGGCGGGGGAGACCCAGTACTTC
.,TRBV6-4,.,TRBJ2-3,CASCPGQYF,TGTGCCAGCTGTCCGGGACAGTATTTT
.,TRBV2,once,TRBJ2-7,CASSDRAGASYEQYF,TGTGCCAGCAGTGACCGGGCTGGAGCATCCTACGAGCAGTACTTC
.,TRBV10-1,.,TRBJ1-2,CASSDNYYGYTF,TGCGCCAGCAGTGACAACTACTATGGCTACACCTTC
TRBD1,TRBV19,.,TRBJ1-2,CASSRRQGGDDYGYTF,TGTGCCAGTAGTCGTCGACAGGGAGGAGACGACTATGGCTACACCTTC
.,TRBV20-1,.,TRBJ2-1,CSATGGSYNEQFF,TGCAGTGCCACCGGGGGCTCCTACAATGAGCAGTTCTTC
.,TRBV5-4,few,TRBJ1-2,CASSLEADRGYTF,TGTGCCAGCAGCTTGGAGGCGGATCGGGGCTACACCTTC
.,TRBV15,.,TRBJ2-3,CATSSTTGLDTQYF,TGTGCCACCAGCAGTACTACAGGGCTAGATACGCAGTATTTT
.,TRBV25-1,few,TRBJ2-7,CASSPPPRASSYEQYF,TGTGCCAGCAGTCCCCCTCCCAGGGCTTCGAGTTACGAGCAGTACTTC
.,TRBV24-1,.,TRBJ2-3,CATSDPHRDTQYF,TGTGCCACCAGTGATCCGCACAGAGATACGCAGTATTTT
.,TRBV6-2/TRBV6-3,.,TRBJ2-5,CASSPGRTGQETQHF,TGTGCCAGCAGCCCCGGACGGACGGGTCAAGAGACCCAGCACTTC
.,TRBV29-1,.,TRBJ2-3,CSVRGSTDTQYF,TGCAGCGTTAGGGGGAGCACAGATACGCAGTATTTT
TRBD1,TRBV19,.,TRBJ2-7,CASSSGQGGSYEQYF,TGTGCCAGTAGTTCGGGACAGGGAGGATCCTACGAGCAGTACTTC
.,TRBV5-6,.,TRBJ2-7,CASRDGVAYEQYF,TGTGCCAGCAGGGACGGGGTTGCCTACGAGCAGTACTTC
.,TRBV15,.,TRBJ2-1,CATLEGRSYNEQFF,TGTGCCACCCTGGAGGGGCGTTCCTACAATGAGCAGTTCTTC
.,TRBV25-1,once,TRBJ2-3,CASSDLWSTQYF,TGTGCCAGCAGTGATCTATGGTCGACGCAGTATTTT
TRBD1,TRBV18,.,TRBJ2-7,CASSPPGQDHNYEQYF,TGTGCCAGCTCGCCTCCGGGACAGGATCACAACTACGAGCAGTACTTC
TRBD2,TRBV7-2,once,TRBJ2-1,CASSYLAGGGEQFF,TGTGCCAGCAGCTATTTAGCGGGGGGAGGTGAGCAGTTCTTC
.,TRBV7-3,.,TRBJ1-3,CASSLTWGGGNTIYF,TGTGCCAGCAGCTTAACATGGGGTGGTGGAAACACCATATATTTT
.,TRBV29-1,.,TRBJ2-5,CSVTRAGADETQYF,TGCAGCGTAACCAGGGCGGGGGCGGACGAGACCCAGTACTTC
.,TRBV7-9,.,TRBJ2-7,CASSVAPTGEQYF,TGTGCCAGCAGCGTAGCCCCAACGGGAGAGCAGTACTTC
.,TRBV29-1,.,TRBJ2-1,CSVEVLQGYNEQFF,TGCAGCGTTGAAGTATTACAGGGTTACAATGAGCAGTTCTTC
.,TRBV10-2,.,TRBJ2-2,CASSWGSPNTGELFF,TGCGCCAGCAGTTGGGGCAGTCCGAACACCGGGGAGCTGTTTTTT
.,TRBV5-1,few,TRBJ1-6,CASSIISPLHF,TGCGCCAGCAGCATCATCTCACCCCTCCACTTT
.,TRBV19,.,TRBJ1-1,CASKAAPHTEAFF,TGTGCCAGTAAGGCAGCCCCTCACACTGAAGCTTTCTTT
TRBD2,TRBV12-3/TRBV12-4,few,TRBJ2-1,CASSRSGGKYNEQFF,TGTGCCAGCAGCCGTAGCGGGGGGAAATACAATGAGCAGTTCTTC
TRBD1,TRBV10-3,.,TRBJ1-2,CAIRGQGGGNYGYTF,TGTGCCATCAGAGGACAGGGCGGAGGTAACTATGGCTACACCTTC
TRBD1,TRBV15,.,TRBJ1-6,CATSRDKTGYSPLHF,TGTGCCACCAGCAGAGATAAGACAGGGTATTCACCCCTCCACTTT
.,TRBV7-3,.,TRBJ1-6,CASSFSLNSPLHF,TGTGCCAGCAGCTTCTCGTTGAATTCACCCCTCCACTTT
.,TRBV25-1,.,TRBJ2-5,CASSEWGASETRYF,TGTGCCAGCAGTGAATGGGGGGCGTCTGAGACCCGGTACTTC